This record looks at one T cell receptor beta chain sequence and its context. It lacks a known antigen. The record has no base qualities; no much larger clone is one base away. The record originates from a study of shared clonotypes between healthy human individuals (TCRdb year 2020). Background for the entire study: Three men and two women, aged 18 to 49 years, made up the cohort. For each donor, CD4 naive and CD4 memory were each run on three plates, CD8 naive on two plates, and CD8 memory on one plate. The study deeply sequenced blood TCR repertoires of about 5 healthy adults to estimate repertoire size and the extent of clonotype sharing between individuals. Different laboratories and diverse techniques were used to prepare libraries and sequence TCR repertoires, to increase sequencing depth and limit assay-specific biases. Leukapheresis yielded between about 0.94 and 9 billion PBMCs per donor.

Using the deep immunoSEQ assay, TCR CDR3 regions were amplified from genomic DNA by multiplex PCR. Extracted genomic DNA from each cell subset was spread evenly across all wells of several immunoSEQ 96-well plates, with each plate serving as a replicate. For sorted subsets, each replicate PCR was loaded with 150 to 250 ng genomic DNA, equivalent to 30,000 or so T cell genomes. Purified libraries were measured with a Qubit 3.0 fluorometer, size-checked on a Bioanalyzer 2100, and measured again with the KAPA Library Quantification kit. A separate single-read 150-cycle Illumina NextSeq 550 flow cell was used to sequence each immunoSEQ 96-well plate. The paper's data handling went like this. The immunoSEQ output contained only junctional sequences without quality scores, so filtering could not match that applied to full-length reads. To assign V/J genes and CDR3, sequences were annotated using PyIR, a Python wrapper for IgBLAST v1.9, with IMGT germline references. Reads were removed for weak V/J assignments (E-value above 1e-6), missing CDR3, stop codons, out-of-frame junctions, or ambiguous translated residues. V3J clonotypes were defined as sequences sharing an identical inferred V gene, J gene, and CDR3 amino acid sequence. Percentage overlap between repertoires was calculated by dividing the number of shared unique clonotypes by the size of the smaller repertoire. Richness of each repertoire was evaluated using RTK rarefaction, the Chao1 estimator, and Recon v2.1 estimates of unobserved clonotypes. Generation probabilities were computed with OLGA for all TCRbeta clonotypes obtained by the gDNA method from a few donors. TCRdb stores this immuneACCESS table with in-frame sequences only. Part of the clones is absent; in the studies checked, under half of the shortfall reflects unresolved V genes, and no reason is known for the rest. The V and J calls and the clone size are those of that table, but D and trimming were determined from the DNA. This sample lists a few million clones; 85% to 95% were detected once. 0.14% of the sample lies in the top ten.

Donors were healthy HIV-negative adults with no recently reported acute infections or vaccinations. Every donor was a Caucasian adult living in Nashville, Tennessee, USA. Magnetic negative selection was used to enrich CD4+ T cells, after which naive cells were positively selected on CD45RA and the negative fraction became the memory subset. After blood collection by leukapheresis, PBMCs were isolated using Ficoll-Histopaque density gradient centrifugation and then cryopreserved in the vapor phase of liquid nitrogen. Analytical flow cytometry was used to check the purity and quantity of each magnetically sorted T cell population. Genomic DNA was isolated from every sorted fraction and measured by UV absorbance on a Nanodrop 2000c. CDR1 KGHSH and CDR2 LQKENI were looked up in the germline V gene. Measured from the cysteine to the phenylalanine, the CDR3 is 16 residues long. The entry retains the CDR3 DNA only, 48 bases that are in frame from base 1. The junction shows trimming of 3 bases on V and 0 bases on J, plus 14 bases between the germline ends.

Findings and caveats that apply to the study as a whole: Sampling was restricted to blood, and TCR repertoires in tissues likely differ from the TCR repertoires found in blood. Pairwise subsampling indicated that sequencing depth was expected to affect the degree of clonotype sharing among donors. Even with the large sequencing depth, rarefaction of the sorted-subset datasets indicated that sequencing was incomplete. Naive subsets generally had larger estimated clonotype richness than memory subsets did. Across a few donors, roughly 5.1% of naive CD4, roughly 3.5% of naive CD8, around 2.1% of memory CD4, and 0.3% to 0.45% of memory CD8 clonotypes were shared. Clonotypes shared by all four sorted-subset donors showed higher generation probabilities than non-shared clonotypes. The small number of donors limited the genetic and exposure-history diversity represented.

Sequences were obtained from naive CD4+ T cells sorted from blood. This specimen's cell subset or site label, interpreted: CD45RA+ positively selected. The receptor was derived from a man between 18 and 35 years old in good health. The chain couples TRBV18 to TRBJ1-1; the D gene cannot be resolved reliably. The DNA sequence reads TGTGCCAGCTCACCTCAGGCCGTCCCCATGAACACTGAAGCTTTCTTT. Protein translation: CASSPQAVPMNTEAFF.